This T cell receptor (beta chain) was retrieved from a study of T cells in localized non-small cell lung cancer. CDR1 and CDR2 from the germline V gene are SGDLS and YYNGEE. Trimming shortened V by 4 bases and J by 7 bases, and 12 bases separated the two germline ends. The length of the CDR3 is 13 residues. Sequencing used immunoSEQ multiplex PCR; TCRdb keeps in-frame clones, though not all of them. The table has roughly 39,000 clones, about four fifths seen once. This sample comprised PBMCs, obtained before any cancer treatment. The V call is TRBV9, the J call TRBJ2-1, with D possibly matching TRBD2 (6 bases). This receptor was obtained from a woman between 40 and 69 years old with stage II squamous cell lung carcinoma. CDR3 sequence (DNA): TGTGCCAGCAGCCCGACTAGTCTGAATGAGCAGTTCTTC. Translated: CASSPTSLNEQFF.